Presented here are 5 T cell receptor beta chains from one specimen sequenced in a study of T cell responses to AZD1222 COVID-19 vaccine. TCRdb's copy holds only in-frame clones and misses some; the assay was immunoSEQ multiplex PCR. The profile shows 120,000 to 150,000 clones, about 90% of them singletons. The sequenced sample was peripheral blood, obtained on day 0 of AZD1222 vaccination. The receptors originated from an adult in good health.

A word on this clone: Other DNA sequences from this sample encode an identical CDR3 as well. The chain couples TRBV4-3 to TRBJ2-7, with D perhaps TRBD2 (5 bases). Germline V gene lookup returns CDR1 LGHNA and CDR2 YSLEER. The length of the CDR3 is 14 residues. Trimming took off 1 base at V and 3 bases at J, with 10 bases between the two ends. The CDR3 loop reads CASSQVPGVYEQYF. CDR3 nucleotide sequence: TGCGCCAGCAGCCAAGTCCCCGGGGTCTACGAGCAGTACTTC.

This clone was found a few times. The CDR3 region is CASSQDRNRDYEQYF. DNA of the CDR3: TGCGCCAGCAGCCAAGATCGAAACAGGGACTACGAGCAGTACTTC. This rearrangement joins TRBV4-1 to TRBJ2-7, with a possible D match to TRBD1 (6 bases). CDR3 length: 15 residues. The V end lost 0 bases, the J end lost 3 bases, and 12 bases lay between the germline ends. The germline CDR1 and CDR2 sequences are MGHRA and YSYEKL.

V is TRBV12-3 or TRBV12-4 and J is TRBJ1-2; no definite D call. Trimming left V 0 bases short and J 4 bases short, with 3 bases between. The CDR3 extends over 12 amino acids. In DNA, the CDR3 is TGTGCCAGCAGTTTAGCCAGCTATGGCTACACCTTC. Its translation: CASSLASYGYTF.

This chain joins TRBV6-6 and TRBJ1-3; D not certain. Germline V gene sequence: CDR1 MNHNY, CDR2 SVGAGI (reference sequence). Trimming took off 4 bases at V and 0 bases at J, with 7 bases between the two ends. The CDR3 runs to 14 residues. The DNA of the CDR3 is TGTGCCAGCAGTTCCGTTTTCTCTGGAAACACCATATATTTT. Residues: CASSSVFSGNTIYF.

This clone has a handful of counts. The chain joins TRBV29-1 to TRBJ1-2; 7 nucleotides line up with TRBD1. With 3 bases clipped from V and 8 bases from J, the junction kept 12 bases outside the gene matches. The CDR3 extends over 14 amino acids. Germline lookup yields CDR1 SQVTM and CDR2 ANQGSEA. CDR3 nucleotide sequence: TGCAGCGTTGAGAACGCAGGGGCAGGGGGAGGCTACACCTTC. Residues: CSVENAGAGGGYTF.